This T cell receptor beta chain was identified in a study of early T cells in non-severe SARS-CoV-2 infection. On the study more broadly: Unsorted whole blood bulk RNA was sequenced, with unpaired chains. Notes on the study in general: Anti-spike CD8 responses were favored by VDJdb matching, which missed private and CD4 specificities.

This clonotype was counted only a few times. The target antigen is unknown. Unique molecular identifiers (one per individual cDNA molecule) were attached. TCRdb re-derived calls from the 5' RACE reads in MiXCR, one entry per CDR3 protein. The table has approximately 57,000 distinct CDR3 sequences, under 15% seen once. Germline CDR1 DFQATT, CDR2 SNEGSKA (reference sequence). There are 14 residues in the CDR3. Trimming removed 1 base at V and 1 base at J, with 10 bases between. V usage is TRBV20-1 and J usage is TRBJ1-1; no clear D. The sample comprised whole blood. This clonotype was sampled from an adult who was a healthcare worker with PCR-confirmed SARS-CoV-2 infection or an uninfected control (not recorded which). CDR3 residues: CSARVSHQNTEAFF. The DNA for the CDR3 is TGCAGTGCTAGAGTAAGTCACCAGAACACTGAAGCTTTCTTT.